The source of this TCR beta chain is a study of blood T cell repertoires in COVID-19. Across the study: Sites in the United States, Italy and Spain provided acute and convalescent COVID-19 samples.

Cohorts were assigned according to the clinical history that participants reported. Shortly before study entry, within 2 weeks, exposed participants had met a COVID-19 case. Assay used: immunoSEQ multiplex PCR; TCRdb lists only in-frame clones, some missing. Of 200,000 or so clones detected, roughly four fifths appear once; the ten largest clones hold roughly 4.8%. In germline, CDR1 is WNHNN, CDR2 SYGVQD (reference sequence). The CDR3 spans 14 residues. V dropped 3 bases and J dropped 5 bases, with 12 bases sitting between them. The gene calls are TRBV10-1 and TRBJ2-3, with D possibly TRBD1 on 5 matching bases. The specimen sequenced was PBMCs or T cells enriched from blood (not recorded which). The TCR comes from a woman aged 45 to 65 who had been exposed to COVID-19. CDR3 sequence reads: CASSEVGAEDTQYF. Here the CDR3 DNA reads TGCGCCAGCAGTGAAGTAGGGGCGGAAGATACGCAGTATTTT.